This T cell receptor (beta chain) appears in the sequencing data of a study of T cell changes during pregnancy in multiple sclerosis. The repertoire was sequenced with immunoSEQ multiplex PCR; TCRdb's copy has only in-frame clones and lacks some. The sample has about 74,000 clones, more than 90% seen once; the top ten hold 3% to 4.5%. The germline V gene has CDR1 SGHAT and CDR2 FQNNGV. The CDR3 extends over 17 amino acids. The junction had 12 bases not matched to a gene; V was cut back by 5 bases and J by 0 bases. The sequence derives from a female donor in good health, enrolled as a control in a pregnancy study. J is TRBJ1-2 and V is TRBV11-2; TRBD1 matches at 7 bases. The sequencing here drew on peripheral blood, taken after pregnancy. CDR3 in DNA: TGTGCCAGCAGCCCCTTAGAGGGGGCTGTCTCTAACTATGGCTACACCTTC. It encodes CASSPLEGAVSNYGYTF.